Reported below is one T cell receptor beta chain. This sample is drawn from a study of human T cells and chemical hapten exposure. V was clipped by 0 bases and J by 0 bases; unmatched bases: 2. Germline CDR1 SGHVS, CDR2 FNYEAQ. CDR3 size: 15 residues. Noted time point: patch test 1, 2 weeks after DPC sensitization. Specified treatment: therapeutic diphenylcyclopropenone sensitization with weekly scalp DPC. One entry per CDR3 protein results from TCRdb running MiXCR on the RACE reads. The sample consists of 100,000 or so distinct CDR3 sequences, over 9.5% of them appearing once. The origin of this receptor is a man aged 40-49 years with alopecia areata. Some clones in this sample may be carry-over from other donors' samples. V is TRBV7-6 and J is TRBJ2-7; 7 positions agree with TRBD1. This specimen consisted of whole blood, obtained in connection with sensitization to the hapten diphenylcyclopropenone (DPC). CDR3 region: CASSLADRSSYEQYF. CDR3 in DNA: TGTGCCAGCAGCTTAGCGGACAGGAGCTCCTACGAGCAGTACTTC.